This is a list of T cell receptor beta chains from one sample in a study of cytomegalovirus exposure and HLA in healthy donors. The repertoire was sequenced with immunoSEQ multiplex PCR; TCRdb's copy has only in-frame clones and lacks some. Counted here are some 140,000 clones, about 83% occurring once; the ten biggest clones make up roughly 1.4%. The sample was PBMCs. The origin of the receptors is a woman younger than 45 in good health and CMV-seronegative. The conserved cysteine and the conserved F or W are not part of the CDR3 here. Each record gives: V gene, CDR3 protein.

TRBV19,ASAGTGQRGELF
TRBV6-1,ASTWTPELTDTQY
TRBV18,ASSSDRDEAF
TRBV15,ATSRPFDRGGTGELF
TRBV29-1,SVERFERAEAF
TRBV30,AWERNVPAGELF
TRBV5-1,ASSLEGPPGNTIY
TRBV6-6,ASSFGRNDGYT
TRBV28,AAAANYGYT
TRBV5-1,ASSPVEQGYGYT
TRBV15,ATSRSRVNNSPLH
TRBV19,ASSKRRQGDYEQY